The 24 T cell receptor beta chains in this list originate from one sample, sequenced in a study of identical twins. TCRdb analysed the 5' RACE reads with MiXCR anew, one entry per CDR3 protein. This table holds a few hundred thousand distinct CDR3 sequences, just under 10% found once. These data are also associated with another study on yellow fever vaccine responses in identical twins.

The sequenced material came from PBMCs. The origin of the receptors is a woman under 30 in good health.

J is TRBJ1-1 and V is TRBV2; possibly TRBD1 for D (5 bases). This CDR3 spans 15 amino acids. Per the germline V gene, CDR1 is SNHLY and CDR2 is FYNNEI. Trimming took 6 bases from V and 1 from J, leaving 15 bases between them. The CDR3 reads CASSLITGPNTEAFF. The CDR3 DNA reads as TGTGCCAGCAGCCTCATCACAGGTCCGAACACTGAAGCTTTCTTT.

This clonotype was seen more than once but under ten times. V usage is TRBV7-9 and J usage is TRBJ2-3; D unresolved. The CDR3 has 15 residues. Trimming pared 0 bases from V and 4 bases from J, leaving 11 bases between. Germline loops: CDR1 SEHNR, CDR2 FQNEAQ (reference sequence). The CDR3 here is CASSLAIGKADTQYF. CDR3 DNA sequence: TGTGCCAGCAGCTTAGCAATAGGGAAGGCAGATACGCAGTATTTT. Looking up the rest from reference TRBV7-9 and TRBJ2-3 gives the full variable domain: DTGVSQNPRHKITKRGQNVTFRCDPISEHNRLYWYRQTLGQGPEFLTYFQNEAQLEKSRLLSDRFSAERPKGSFSTLEIQRTEQGDSAMYLCASSLAIGKADTQYFGPGTRLTVL.

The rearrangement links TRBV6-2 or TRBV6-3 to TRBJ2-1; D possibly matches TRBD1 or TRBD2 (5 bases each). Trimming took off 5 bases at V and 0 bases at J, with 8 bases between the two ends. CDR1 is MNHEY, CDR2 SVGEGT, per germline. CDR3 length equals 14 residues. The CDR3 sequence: CASSRDPSYNEQFF. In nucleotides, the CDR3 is TGTGCCAGCAGTCGGGACCCCTCCTACAATGAGCAGTTCTTC.

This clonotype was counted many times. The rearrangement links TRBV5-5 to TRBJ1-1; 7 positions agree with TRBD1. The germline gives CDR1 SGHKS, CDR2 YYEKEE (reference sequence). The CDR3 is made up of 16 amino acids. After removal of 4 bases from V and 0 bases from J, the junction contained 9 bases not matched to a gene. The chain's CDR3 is CASSPWTGVMNTEAFF. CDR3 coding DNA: TGTGCCAGCAGCCCCTGGACAGGAGTCATGAACACTGAAGCTTTCTTT.

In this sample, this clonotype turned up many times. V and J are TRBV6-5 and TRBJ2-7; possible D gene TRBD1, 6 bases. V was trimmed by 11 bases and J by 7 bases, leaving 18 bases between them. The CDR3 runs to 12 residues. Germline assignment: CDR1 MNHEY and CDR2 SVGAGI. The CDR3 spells CAAGLPRGEQYF. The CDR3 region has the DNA TGTGCCGCAGGGCTCCCTAGGGGGGAGCAGTACTTC.

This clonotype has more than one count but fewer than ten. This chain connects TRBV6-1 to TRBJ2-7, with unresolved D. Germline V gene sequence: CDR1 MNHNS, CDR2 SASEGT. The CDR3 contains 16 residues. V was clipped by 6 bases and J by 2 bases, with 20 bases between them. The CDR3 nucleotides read TGTGCCAGCAGCCACAAAGCCGGACCGTTGGCCTACGAGCAGTACTTC. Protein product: CASSHKAGPLAYEQYF.

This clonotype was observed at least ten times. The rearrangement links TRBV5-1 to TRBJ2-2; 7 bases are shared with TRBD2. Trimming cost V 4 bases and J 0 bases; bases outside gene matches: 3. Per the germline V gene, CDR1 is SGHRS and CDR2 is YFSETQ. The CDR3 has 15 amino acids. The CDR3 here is CASSLSGSNTGELFF. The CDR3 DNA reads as TGCGCCAGCAGCCTTAGCGGGTCGAACACCGGGGAGCTGTTTTTT.

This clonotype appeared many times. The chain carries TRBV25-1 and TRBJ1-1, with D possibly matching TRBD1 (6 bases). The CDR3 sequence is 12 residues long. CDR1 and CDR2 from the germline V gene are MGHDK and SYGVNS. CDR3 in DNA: TGTGGGCCGGGACACCTGAACACTGAAGCTTTCTTT. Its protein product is CGPGHLNTEAFF.

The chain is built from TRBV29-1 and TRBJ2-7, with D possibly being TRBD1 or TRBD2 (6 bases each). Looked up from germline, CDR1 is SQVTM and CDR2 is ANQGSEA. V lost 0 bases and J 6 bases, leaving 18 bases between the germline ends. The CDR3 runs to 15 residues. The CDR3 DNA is TGCAGCGTTGAAGATCCGATGGCGGGACAACCCGAGCAGTACTTC. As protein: CSVEDPMAGQPEQYF.

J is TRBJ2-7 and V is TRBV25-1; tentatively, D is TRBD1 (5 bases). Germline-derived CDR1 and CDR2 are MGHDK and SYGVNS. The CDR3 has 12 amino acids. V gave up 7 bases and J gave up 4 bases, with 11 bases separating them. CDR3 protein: CASMQGLYEQYF. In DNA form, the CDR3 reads TGTGCCAGCATGCAGGGTTTGTACGAGCAGTACTTC.

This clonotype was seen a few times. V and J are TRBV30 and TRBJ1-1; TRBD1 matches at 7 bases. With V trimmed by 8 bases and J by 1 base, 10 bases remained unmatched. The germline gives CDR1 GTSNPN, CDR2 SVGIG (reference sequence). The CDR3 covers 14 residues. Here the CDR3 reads CATGQKPKNTEAFF. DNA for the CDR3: TGTGCCACGGGACAGAAACCTAAGAACACTGAAGCTTTCTTT.

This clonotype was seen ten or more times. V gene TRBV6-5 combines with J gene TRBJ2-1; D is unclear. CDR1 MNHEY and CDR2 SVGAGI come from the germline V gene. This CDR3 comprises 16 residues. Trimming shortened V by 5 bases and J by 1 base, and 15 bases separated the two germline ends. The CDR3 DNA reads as TGTGCCAGCAGTCGCTCGCCGGATGGGTCCTACAATGAGCAGTTCTTC. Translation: CASSRSPDGSYNEQFF.

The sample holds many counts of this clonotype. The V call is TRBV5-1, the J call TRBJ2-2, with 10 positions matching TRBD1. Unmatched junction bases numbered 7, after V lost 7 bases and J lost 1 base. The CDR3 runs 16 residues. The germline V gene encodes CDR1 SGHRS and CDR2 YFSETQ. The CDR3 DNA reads TGCGCCAGCCGGACCGGACAGGGGGGGAACACCGGGGAGCTGTTTTTT. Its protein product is CASRTGQGGNTGELFF.

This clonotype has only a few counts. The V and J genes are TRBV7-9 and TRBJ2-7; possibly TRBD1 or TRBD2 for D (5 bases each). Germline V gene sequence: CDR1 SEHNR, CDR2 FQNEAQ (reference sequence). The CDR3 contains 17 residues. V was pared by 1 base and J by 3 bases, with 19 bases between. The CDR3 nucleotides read TGTGCCAGCAGCTTAGGGTCTTTCCGGGACGGGGACTACGAGCAGTACTTC. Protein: CASSLGSFRDGDYEQYF.

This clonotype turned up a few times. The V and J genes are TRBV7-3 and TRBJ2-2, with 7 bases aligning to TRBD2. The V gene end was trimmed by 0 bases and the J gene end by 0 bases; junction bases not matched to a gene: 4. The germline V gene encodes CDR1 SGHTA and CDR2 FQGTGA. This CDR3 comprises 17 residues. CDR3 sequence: CASSLTPSGTNTGELFF. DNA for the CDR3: TGTGCCAGCAGCTTAACTCCTAGCGGCACGAACACCGGGGAGCTGTTTTTT.

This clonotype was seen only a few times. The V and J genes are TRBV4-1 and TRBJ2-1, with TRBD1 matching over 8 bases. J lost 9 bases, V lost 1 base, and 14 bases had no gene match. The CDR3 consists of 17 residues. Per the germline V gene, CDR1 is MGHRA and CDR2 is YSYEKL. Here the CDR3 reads CASSQVQGAQGNGEQFF. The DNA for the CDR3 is TGCGCCAGCAGCCAAGTCCAGGGGGCGCAGGGCAACGGTGAGCAGTTCTTC.

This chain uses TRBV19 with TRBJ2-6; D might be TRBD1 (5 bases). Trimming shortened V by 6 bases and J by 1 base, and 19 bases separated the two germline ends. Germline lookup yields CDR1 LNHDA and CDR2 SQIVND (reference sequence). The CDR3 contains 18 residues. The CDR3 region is CASRRGGRAGSGANVLTF. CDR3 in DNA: TGTGCCAGTAGGCGTGGCGGCAGGGCTGGGTCTGGGGCCAACGTCCTGACTTTC.

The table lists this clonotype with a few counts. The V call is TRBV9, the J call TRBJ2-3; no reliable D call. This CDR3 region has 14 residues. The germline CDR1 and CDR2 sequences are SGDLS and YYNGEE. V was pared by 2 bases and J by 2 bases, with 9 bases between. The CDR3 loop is CASSVDQFTDTQYF. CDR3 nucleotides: TGTGCCAGCAGCGTCGACCAGTTCACAGATACGCAGTATTTT.

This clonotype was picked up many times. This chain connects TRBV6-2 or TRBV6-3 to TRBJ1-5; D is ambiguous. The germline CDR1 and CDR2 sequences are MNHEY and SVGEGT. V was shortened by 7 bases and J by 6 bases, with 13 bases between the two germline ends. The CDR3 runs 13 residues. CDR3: CASNPGRSQPQHF. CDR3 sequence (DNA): TGTGCCAGCAACCCGGGTCGAAGTCAGCCCCAGCATTTT.

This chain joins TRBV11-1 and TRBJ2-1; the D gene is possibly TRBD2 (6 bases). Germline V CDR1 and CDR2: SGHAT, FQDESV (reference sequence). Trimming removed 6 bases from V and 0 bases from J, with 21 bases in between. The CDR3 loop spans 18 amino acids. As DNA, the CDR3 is TGTGCCAGCAGTTTTGGGCGTCGGGAGAGGGGCTCCTACAATGAGCAGTTCTTC. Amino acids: CASSFGRRERGSYNEQFF.

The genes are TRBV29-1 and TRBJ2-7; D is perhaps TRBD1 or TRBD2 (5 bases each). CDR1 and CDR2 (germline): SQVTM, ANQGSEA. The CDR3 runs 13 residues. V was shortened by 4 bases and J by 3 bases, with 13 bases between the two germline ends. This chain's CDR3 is CSVVPLGDYEQYF. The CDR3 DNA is TGCAGCGTTGTCCCGCTGGGGGACTACGAGCAGTACTTC.

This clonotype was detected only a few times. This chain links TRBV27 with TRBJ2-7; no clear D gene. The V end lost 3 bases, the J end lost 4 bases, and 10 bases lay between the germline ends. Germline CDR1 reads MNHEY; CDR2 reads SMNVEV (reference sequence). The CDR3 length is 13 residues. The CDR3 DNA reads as TGTGCCAGCAGTTTTAACATAGATTACGAGCAGTACTTC. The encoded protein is CASSFNIDYEQYF.

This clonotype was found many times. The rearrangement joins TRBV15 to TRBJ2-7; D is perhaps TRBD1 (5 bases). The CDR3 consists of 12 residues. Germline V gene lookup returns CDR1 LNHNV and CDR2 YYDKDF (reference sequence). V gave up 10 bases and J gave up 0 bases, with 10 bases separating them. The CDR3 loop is CAIADSSYEQYF. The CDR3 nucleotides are TGTGCCATCGCAGACAGCTCCTACGAGCAGTACTTC.

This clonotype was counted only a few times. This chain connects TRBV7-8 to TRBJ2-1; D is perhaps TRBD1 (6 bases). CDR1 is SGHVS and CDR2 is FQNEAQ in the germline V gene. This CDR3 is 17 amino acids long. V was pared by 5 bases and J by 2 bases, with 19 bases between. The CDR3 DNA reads TGTGCCAGCAGCCGGGACACGAGAAAGTCAACCTACAATGAGCAGTTCTTC. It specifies CASSRDTRKSTYNEQFF.